A single sample gave rise to the 30 T cell receptor beta chains below, sequenced in a study of CD8+ T cells in alopecia areata. Extraction of RNA preceded its reverse transcription into cDNA, which served as the sequencing template. Sequencing used immunoSEQ multiplex PCR; TCRdb keeps in-frame clones, though not all of them. In the table there are about 110,000 clones, approximately 61% of which are singletons. Sequencing input: NKG2D-low CD8+ T cells sorted from blood. The receptors come from a human donor with alopecia areata.

This sequence joins TRBV25-1 and TRBJ1-2; 7 bases align to TRBD1. Trimming took 1 base from V and 8 from J; bases not matched to a gene: 7. This CDR3 spans 14 amino acids. The germline V gene has CDR1 MGHDK and CDR2 SYGVNS. The CDR3 coding sequence is TGTGCCAGCAGTGAATTCCCGACAGGGAGCGGCTACACCTTC. It is translated as CASSEFPTGSGYTF.

The gene calls are TRBV9 and TRBJ2-7; the match to TRBD1 covers 10 bases. The V gene end was trimmed by 4 bases and the J gene end by 4 bases; junction bases not matched to a gene: 5. This CDR3 has 14 residues. CDR1 is SGDLS, CDR2 YYNGEE, per germline. The CDR3 DNA sequence: TGTGCCAGCAGCCCTCGGGACAGGGGTTACGAGCAGTACTTC. Translated: CASSPRDRGYEQYF. Looking up the rest from reference TRBV9 and TRBJ2-7 gives the full variable domain: DSGVTQTPKHLITATGQRVTLRCSPRSGDLSVYWYQQSLDQGLQFLIQYYNGEERAKGNILERFSAQQFPDLHSELNLSSLELGDSALYFCASSPRDRGYEQYFGPGTRLTVT.

This clone was seen a handful of times. This chain joins TRBV13 and TRBJ2-3; D unresolved. The CDR3 contains 12 residues. Germline loops: CDR1 PRHDT, CDR2 FYEKMQ (reference sequence). The V and J ends lost 2 bases and 3 bases respectively, with 3 bases between them. CDR3 residues: CASSLSTDTQYF. The CDR3, as DNA: TGTGCCAGCAGCTTATCGACAGATACGCAGTATTTT. Using reference TRBV13 and TRBJ2-3 for the parts outside the CDR3, the full variable domain is AAGVIQSPRHLIKEKRETATLKCYPIPRHDTVYWYQQGPGQDPQFLISFYEKMQSDKGSIPDRFSAQQFSDYHSELNMSSLELGDSALYFCASSLSTDTQYFGPGTRLTVL.

This sequence joins TRBV6-5 and TRBJ1-1; D is unclear. V was clipped by 2 bases and J by 1 base, with 8 bases between them. This CDR3 is 14 amino acids long. CDR1 MNHEY and CDR2 SVGAGI come from the germline V gene. CDR3 in DNA: TGTGCCAGCAGTTACACCTCGCGGAACACTGAAGCTTTCTTT. Translated: CASSYTSRNTEAFF.

This sequence joins TRBV7-9 and TRBJ1-1, with D uncertain. Germline lookup yields CDR1 SEHNR and CDR2 FQNEAQ (reference sequence). Trimming stripped 6 bases from V and 7 bases from J, with 9 bases between. The CDR3 loop spans 11 amino acids. DNA of the CDR3: TGTGCCAGCAGAAGTTCCGGTGAAGCTTTCTTT. It is translated as CASRSSGEAFF.

CDR3 sequence reads: CASSSPSTDTQYF. DNA of the CDR3: TGTGCCAGCAGCTCCCCTTCGACAGATACGCAGTATTTT. The chain couples TRBV13 to TRBJ2-3; the D is unclear. V gave up 4 bases and J gave up 3 bases, with 8 bases separating them. Germline CDR1 reads PRHDT; CDR2 reads FYEKMQ (reference sequence). The length of the CDR3 is 13 residues. Full variable domain (rest looked up from reference TRBV13 and TRBJ2-3): AAGVIQSPRHLIKEKRETATLKCYPIPRHDTVYWYQQGPGQDPQFLISFYEKMQSDKGSIPDRFSAQQFSDYHSELNMSSLELGDSALYFCASSSPSTDTQYFGPGTRLTVL.

The chain uses TRBV27 and TRBJ1-5, with D hard to call. Trimming cost V 3 bases and J 4 bases, with 16 bases left between them. The CDR3 has 16 amino acids. Germline values: CDR1 MNHEY, CDR2 SMNVEV (reference sequence). CDR3 in amino acids: CASSFLGAAENQPQHF. The CDR3 DNA follows: TGTGCCAGCAGTTTTCTTGGTGCAGCGGAAAATCAGCCCCAGCATTTT.

This chain links TRBV29-1 with TRBJ1-4; D gene ambiguous. The CDR3 is 11 residues long. Trimming stripped 6 bases from V and 5 bases from J, with 7 bases between. The germline CDR1 and CDR2 sequences are SQVTM and ANQGSEA. The chain's CDR3 is CSVGANEKLFF. CDR3 sequence (DNA): TGCAGCGTGGGCGCCAATGAAAAACTGTTTTTT.

A few counts support this clone. CDR3 in amino acids: CASSTGTGGGFFYEQYF. Written as DNA, the CDR3 is TGTGCCAGCAGCACCGGGACAGGGGGCGGTTTTTTCTACGAGCAGTACTTC. The chain combines TRBV28 with TRBJ2-7; 12 bases agree with TRBD1. V gave up 6 bases and J gave up 3 bases; unmatched junction bases: 12. Germline lookup yields CDR1 MDHEN and CDR2 SYDVKM. The CDR3 runs 17 residues. The entire variable domain, with the rest obtained from reference TRBV28 and TRBJ2-7, is as follows: DVKVTQSSRYLVKRTGEKVFLECVQDMDHENMFWYRQDPGLGLRLIYFSYDVKMKEKGDIPEGYSVSREKKERFSLILESASTNQTSMYLCASSTGTGGGFFYEQYFGPGTRLTVT.

V is TRBV27 and J is TRBJ2-1; D remains ambiguous. Trimming pared 2 bases from V and 4 bases from J, leaving 6 bases between. Germline assignment: CDR1 MNHEY and CDR2 SMNVEV (reference sequence). This CDR3 region has 13 residues. The CDR3 loop is CASSLMEYNEQFF. Here the CDR3 DNA reads TGTGCCAGCAGTTTAATGGAGTACAATGAGCAGTTCTTC.

The V call is TRBV4-1, the J call TRBJ2-7, with 7 bases lining up with TRBD2. There are 16 residues in the CDR3. Per germline, CDR1 MGHRA and CDR2 YSYEKL. The ends lost 0 bases at V and 0 bases at J; junction bases unmatched: 5. CDR3 amino acids: CASSQDHGEGSYEQYF. The CDR3 region has the DNA TGCGCCAGCAGCCAAGATCACGGGGAGGGCTCCTACGAGCAGTACTTC.

The rearrangement links TRBV6-5 to TRBJ2-7, with D possibly TRBD1 on 5 matching bases. Germline V CDR1 and CDR2: MNHEY, SVGAGI. The CDR3 is made up of 11 amino acids. V shed 10 bases and J shed 1 base, with 8 bases lying between them. CDR3 loop: CATGISYEQYF. DNA of the CDR3: TGTGCCACAGGGATTTCCTACGAGCAGTACTTC.

The gene calls are TRBV5-1 and TRBJ2-7; 11 positions match TRBD2. Germline lookup yields CDR1 SGHRS and CDR2 YFSETQ. The length of the CDR3 is 15 residues. The V gene end was trimmed by 3 bases and the J gene end by 0 bases; junction bases not matched to a gene: 2. In DNA form, the CDR3 reads TGCGCCAGCAGCTGGACTAGCGGGCCCTCCTACGAGCAGTACTTC. This translates into CASSWTSGPSYEQYF.

This chain joins TRBV25-1 and TRBJ1-2; D is possibly TRBD1 (5 bases). Germline V gives CDR1 MGHDK, CDR2 SYGVNS. The CDR3 is 11 residues long. V was clipped by 5 bases and J by 10 bases, with 11 bases between them. The CDR3 nucleotides are TGTGCCAGCAGTTTGGGGCTTACCTACACCTTC. The encoded protein is CASSLGLTYTF.

The chain carries TRBV15 and TRBJ2-1, with 10 bases fitting TRBD2. CDR3 length equals 15 residues. The germline V gene encodes CDR1 LNHNV and CDR2 YYDKDF (reference sequence). V shed 4 bases and J 5 bases; nucleotides not matched to a gene: 5. The CDR3 loop reads CATSTAGGLDNEQFF. The CDR3 coding sequence is TGTGCCACCAGCACAGCGGGAGGGTTAGACAATGAGCAGTTCTTC.

The chain is built from TRBV4-1 and TRBJ2-7; D assignment may be TRBD1 or TRBD2 (5 bases each). This CDR3 comprises 15 residues. Trimming cost V 0 bases and J 2 bases, with 11 bases left between them. Looked up from germline, CDR1 is MGHRA and CDR2 is YSYEKL. The CDR3 DNA follows: TGCGCCAGCAGCCAAGATCGGGGCAAGACCTACGAGCAGTACTTC. It translates to CASSQDRGKTYEQYF.

The chain uses TRBV6-6 and TRBJ1-5, with D possibly being TRBD1 (5 bases). Looked up from germline, CDR1 is MNHNY and CDR2 is SVGAGI (reference sequence). The CDR3 contains 9 residues. V was pared by 11 bases and J by 6 bases, with 5 bases between. CDR3 loop: CAGGQPQHF. Here the CDR3 DNA reads TGTGCCGGGGGTCAGCCCCAGCATTTT.

In its sample, this clone was seen a few times. The chain employs TRBV7-9 and TRBJ2-3; D possibly uses TRBD1 or TRBD2 (5 bases each). Trimming shortened V by 7 bases and J by 3 bases, and 8 bases separated the two germline ends. Germline values: CDR1 SEHNR, CDR2 FQNEAQ (reference sequence). This CDR3 is 12 amino acids long. CDR3 amino acids: CASTWGTDTQYF. The CDR3 region has the DNA TGTGCCAGCACCTGGGGGACAGATACGCAGTATTTT. Full variable domain (outside the CDR3, taken from reference TRBV7-9 and TRBJ2-3): DTGVSQNPRHKITKRGQNVTFRCDPISEHNRLYWYRQTLGQGPEFLTYFQNEAQLEKSRLLSDRFSAERPKGSFSTLEIQRTEQGDSAMYLCASTWGTDTQYFGPGTRLTVL.

This clone appeared once. The genes are TRBV7-2 and TRBJ2-3; TRBD2 matches at 12 bases. Germline V gene lookup returns CDR1 SGHTA and CDR2 FQGNSA. The CDR3 sequence is 17 residues long. Unmatched junction bases numbered 9, after V lost 5 bases and J lost 3 bases. CDR3 coding DNA: TGTGCCAGCAGCCTAGGGACTAGCGGGTTATGGACAGATACGCAGTATTTT. This gives the protein CASSLGTSGLWTDTQYF.

V is TRBV5-4 and J is TRBJ2-1, with D perhaps given as TRBD1 or TRBD2 (6 bases each). This CDR3 is 12 amino acids long. Trimming pared 4 bases from V and 10 bases from J, leaving 12 bases between. The germline V gene encodes CDR1 SGHNT and CDR2 YYREEE (reference sequence). Written as DNA, the CDR3 is TGTGCCAGCAGCCCTAGGGGGGAAGAGCAGTTCTTC. This translates into CASSPRGEEQFF.

In this sample, this clone turned up a few times. Here the CDR3 reads CASGLDRVGNTIYF. CDR3 coding DNA: TGCGCCAGCGGCCTGGACAGGGTTGGAAACACCATATATTTT. The chain employs TRBV23-1 and TRBJ1-3; 8 nucleotides agree with TRBD1. TRBV23-1 is an ORF; its function is uncertain. V was clipped by 8 bases and J by 3 bases; unmatched bases: 6. The CDR3 spans 14 residues.

V is TRBV11-2 and J is TRBJ2-1; a possible D gene is TRBD1 (5 bases). The CDR3 has 15 residues. Germline values: CDR1 SGHAT, CDR2 FQNNGV. Trimming stripped 3 bases from V and 4 bases from J, with 13 bases between. CDR3 loop: CASSFQGGRYNEQFF. The CDR3 coding sequence is TGTGCCAGCAGCTTCCAGGGTGGTAGATACAATGAGCAGTTCTTC.

CDR3 protein: CASSQDRGVYEQYF. CDR3 sequence (DNA): TGTGCCAGCAGCCAAGACAGGGGAGTCTACGAGCAGTACTTC. This rearrangement joins TRBV7-8 to TRBJ2-7; 8 bases align to TRBD1. The CDR3 spans 14 residues. CDR1 and CDR2 from the germline V gene are SGHVS and FQNEAQ. J was trimmed by 3 bases and V by 5 bases; bases with no gene match: 6.

The chain carries TRBV7-9 and TRBJ2-1, with TRBD2 matching over 9 bases. In germline, CDR1 is SEHNR, CDR2 FQNEAQ (reference sequence). The CDR3 is made up of 15 amino acids. The J segment lost 4 bases and the V segment lost 5 bases, leaving 6 bases of the junction unmatched. The CDR3 region is CASSPRTSVYNEQFF. DNA of the CDR3: TGTGCCAGCAGCCCCCGGACTAGCGTGTACAATGAGCAGTTCTTC.

This chain connects TRBV2 to TRBJ1-1, with D tentatively TRBD1 (6 bases). V was trimmed by 3 bases and J by 1 base, leaving 15 bases between them. Germline V gene lookup returns CDR1 SNHLY and CDR2 FYNNEI. This CDR3 is built from 16 residues. CDR3 DNA: TGTGCCAGCAGTGAGGATCAGGGGAATGCGAACACTGAAGCTTTCTTT. Residues: CASSEDQGNANTEAFF.

The V call is TRBV13, the J call TRBJ1-1, with D unresolved. The CDR3 is 15 amino acids. V was cut by 5 bases and J by 11 bases, with 24 bases left in between. Looked up from germline, CDR1 is PRHDT and CDR2 is FYEKMQ (reference sequence). The CDR3, as DNA: TGTGCCAGCAGCGTAGCCGGGCGCGGACCCTCAGAGGCTTTCTTT. Its translation is CASSVAGRGPSEAFF.

V usage is TRBV13 and J usage is TRBJ2-5; D uncertain. This CDR3 contains 12 residues. V shed 0 bases and J shed 3 bases, with 2 bases lying between them. Germline V gene sequence: CDR1 PRHDT, CDR2 FYEKMQ (reference sequence). CDR3 DNA: TGTGCCAGCAGCTTAGGGGAAGAGACCCAGTACTTC. This translates into CASSLGEETQYF.

This CDR3 is CATSRDLGLAPYGYTF. The CDR3 DNA follows: TGTGCCACCAGCAGAGATTTGGGGTTAGCGCCGTATGGCTACACCTTC. V is TRBV15 and J is TRBJ1-2; the D is unclear. Deletions cut 0 bases from V and 5 bases from J, with 16 bases between. Germline V CDR1 and CDR2: LNHNV, YYDKDF (reference sequence). The CDR3 has 16 amino acids. Together with reference TRBV15 and TRBJ1-2, the CDR3 gives the full variable domain: DAMVIQNPRYQVTQFGKPVTLSCSQTLNHNVMYWYQQKSSQAPKLLFHYYDKDFNNEADTPDNFQSRRPNTSFCFLDIRSPGLGDTAMYLCATSRDLGLAPYGYTFGSGTRLTVV.

The genes are TRBV6-5 and TRBJ2-5, with D possibly being TRBD1 (5 bases). Germline assignment: CDR1 MNHEY and CDR2 SVGAGI. The CDR3 length is 14 residues. Trimming removed 6 bases from V and 1 base from J, with 12 bases in between. The CDR3 DNA reads as TGTGCCAGCAGGGAGACAGTTACCCAAGAGACCCAGTACTTC. Translated, it gives CASRETVTQETQYF.

The V and J genes are TRBV27 and TRBJ2-5; 10 positions agree with TRBD2. V was pared by 5 bases and J by 5 bases, with 8 bases of the junction left unmatched. The germline V gene has CDR1 MNHEY and CDR2 SMNVEV (reference sequence). This CDR3 comprises 15 residues. In DNA, the CDR3 is TGTGCCAGCAGTCCCAGCGGGAGGGCCGATGAGACCCAGTACTTC. Translated: CASSPSGRADETQYF.